Reported below is one T cell receptor beta chain. In the source study's methods: Reference gene primers were amplified, and this amplification served to estimate nucleated cell counts. Libraries were prepared by immunoSEQ multiplex PCR; TCRdb keeps only in-frame clonotypes and omits some of them. D and trimming come from the DNA, and the V and J calls and clone size come from that table. The profile shows 150,000 or so clones, 82% of them singletons. This record comes from a study of blood T cell repertoires in COVID-19. Overall study: The United States, Italy and Spain supplied acute and convalescent COVID-19 samples. Nucleic acid was either cDNA or gDNA, and it came from T cells, B-cell-depleted T cells, or PBMCs.

CDR3 length: 17 residues. Germline V gene data show CDR1 as SGHRS and CDR2 as YFSETQ. Trimming removed 4 bases from V and 0 bases from J, with 17 bases in between. The chain employs TRBV5-1 and TRBJ1-3; possibly TRBD1 for D (5 bases). The clonotype was recovered from a human donor with acute or convalescent COVID-19. The donor label of this sample is uncertain. The specimen sequenced was peripheral blood. Here the CDR3 reads CASSVRDRGFSGNTIYF. The CDR3 DNA sequence: TGCGCCAGCAGCGTCCGGGACCGGGGGTTCTCTGGAAACACCATATATTTT.